Listed below are T cell receptor beta chains from one sample, sequenced in a study of T cells in localized non-small cell lung cancer. Assay used: immunoSEQ multiplex PCR; TCRdb lists only in-frame clones, some missing. Of some 24,000 clones listed, approximately 90% are singletons. Sequencing used peripheral blood, obtained before any cancer treatment. The receptors shown here come from a woman aged 40 to 75 with stage I lung adenocarcinoma. CDR3s include the opening cysteine and the closing phenylalanine or tryptophan. The D gene is left open where the match is weak. Expanded clones are given a class, and other clones once, few, many or no size at all.

TRBV4-1	.	TRBJ2-6	.	TGCGCCAGCAGCCAAGCCCCCACGGGGATCTCTGGGGCCAACGTCCTGACTTTC	CASSQAPTGISGANVLTF
TRBV28	.	TRBJ2-1	.	TGTGCCAGCAGCATCAACAGCGGTCCTCGGGATGAGCAGTTCTTC	CASSINSGPRDEQFF
TRBV5-1	TRBD2	TRBJ2-3	.	TGCGCCAGCAGCTTGGCCCCAGGACTAGCGGGAGGGCCCGGTACGCAGTATTTT	CASSLAPGLAGGPGTQYF
TRBV6-6	TRBD1	TRBJ1-2	once	TGTGCCAGCAGTCCCACCCAGGGGGGCAGCTATGGCTACACCTTC	CASSPTQGGSYGYTF
TRBV5-4	.	TRBJ1-2	.	TGTGCCAGCGGTCTCCCAGAGTATGGCTACACCTTC	CASGLPEYGYTF
TRBV11-2	.	TRBJ2-7	.	TGTGCCAGCAGCCGACCCTACGAGCAGTACTTC	CASSRPYEQYF
TRBV19	.	TRBJ2-5	.	TGTGCCAGTAGTTCAAACCCGGGACAGCGGGCAGAGACCCAGTACTTC	CASSSNPGQRAETQYF
TRBV7-2	.	TRBJ2-3	.	TGTGCCAGCAGCTTAATGCCAGGGGAGGGCACAGATACGCAGTATTTT	CASSLMPGEGTDTQYF
TRBV4-1	TRBD2	TRBJ2-3	.	TGCGCCAGCAGCTTATTTACTAGCGGGAGCGCAGATACGCAGTATTTT	CASSLFTSGSADTQYF
TRBV6-5	.	TRBJ1-2	.	TGTGCCAGCAGTCCCTGGACGGGGAACTATGGCTACACCTTC	CASSPWTGNYGYTF
TRBV19	.	TRBJ1-2	.	TGTGCCAGTATCCGCCGTGACAGGCCCGGTTACGGCTACACCTTC	CASIRRDRPGYGYTF
TRBV19	TRBD2	TRBJ2-1	.	TGTGCCAGTAGTATAGGGCCAGCGGGAGGGTCTTACAATGAGCAGTTCTTC	CASSIGPAGGSYNEQFF
TRBV18	.	TRBJ2-2	.	TGTGCCAGCTCACCGAGACGAGACACCGGGGAGCTGTTTTTT	CASSPRRDTGELFF
TRBV7-2	TRBD1	TRBJ1-2	.	TGTGCCAGCAGCTTAGAGACAGGGGCTGTCTACACCTTC	CASSLETGAVYTF
TRBV15	.	TRBJ1-6	.	TGTGCCACCAGCGGAACTTCCGGGCCGAGCTCCTATAATTCACCCCTCCACTTT	CATSGTSGPSSYNSPLHF